These T cell receptor beta chains were read from a single sample in a study of vaccination and CD4 T cells after COVID-19. These receptors lack a known antigen. Each CDR3 protein gets one entry after TCRdb re-called the PCR reads with MiXCR. The sample lists about 15,000 distinct CDR3 sequences, 26% seen once, with approximately 23% in the top ten. Material for sequencing was cultured CD4+ T cells from blood. The receptor set was obtained from a human donor with COVID-19. The CDR3 runs from the conserved cysteine through the conserved F or W.

V gene: TRBV20-1
J gene: TRBJ2-7
CDR3 protein: CSATSPRNYEQYF

V gene: TRBV20-1
J gene: TRBJ2-5
CDR3 protein: CSARARDFPRQETQYF

V gene: TRBV7-2
J gene: TRBJ1-5
CDR3 protein: CASSTGDSYQPQHF

V gene: TRBV5-6
J gene: TRBJ2-5
CDR3 protein: CASSYQETQYF

V gene: TRBV27
J gene: TRBJ1-5
CDR3 protein: CASRGVGRSNQPQHF

V gene: TRBV6-1
J gene: TRBJ2-2
CDR3 protein: CASTMVNTGELFF

V gene: TRBV6-5
J gene: TRBJ1-2
CDR3 protein: CASSYADQGALNYGYTF

V gene: TRBV4-3
J gene: TRBJ2-2
CDR3 protein: CASSQDIGGAGELFF

V gene: TRBV6-1
J gene: TRBJ1-1
CDR3 protein: CASRETVPNTEAFF

V gene: TRBV20-1
J gene: TRBJ2-1
CDR3 protein: CSARDQRQGSEQFF

V gene: TRBV10-2
J gene: TRBJ1-5
CDR3 protein: CASSESDSNQPQHF

V gene: TRBV9
J gene: TRBJ1-6
CDR3 protein: CASSVGERGWYSPLHF

V gene: TRBV7-6
J gene: TRBJ1-1
CDR3 protein: CASSLSRNTEAFF

V gene: TRBV12-3/TRBV12-4
J gene: TRBJ2-5
CDR3 protein: CASSSAKTGIGETQYF

V gene: TRBV6-5
J gene: TRBJ1-1
CDR3 protein: CASSYSRTPMNTEAFF

V gene: TRBV5-4
J gene: TRBJ1-1
CDR3 protein: CASSFLGAEAFF

V gene: TRBV5-4
J gene: TRBJ1-6
CDR3 protein: CASSLAGDRSNSPLHF

V gene: TRBV7-2
J gene: TRBJ2-7
CDR3 protein: CASSFGSSSYEQYF

V gene: TRBV5-1
J gene: TRBJ2-3
CDR3 protein: CASSLDSTDTQYF

V gene: TRBV11-3
J gene: TRBJ2-2
CDR3 protein: CASSFVGTGIIAGELFF

V gene: TRBV27
J gene: TRBJ2-5
CDR3 protein: CASRLAGVQETQYF

V gene: TRBV20-1
J gene: TRBJ2-2
CDR3 protein: CSAQQRSNTGELFF

V gene: TRBV20-1
J gene: TRBJ1-1
CDR3 protein: CSAPGRKNTEAFF

V gene: TRBV10-2
J gene: TRBJ2-1
CDR3 protein: CASSATTASTREQFF

V gene: TRBV4-1
J gene: TRBJ1-5
CDR3 protein: CASSLGPGQGKPQHF

V gene: TRBV20-1
J gene: TRBJ1-5
CDR3 protein: CSASLPGGQPQHF

V gene: TRBV6-1
J gene: TRBJ2-1
CDR3 protein: CASRAGGQYNEQFF

V gene: TRBV2
J gene: TRBJ2-4
CDR3 protein: CASSDRQVLAKNIQYF

V gene: TRBV10-3
J gene: TRBJ2-5
CDR3 protein: CAISEVVAGETQYF